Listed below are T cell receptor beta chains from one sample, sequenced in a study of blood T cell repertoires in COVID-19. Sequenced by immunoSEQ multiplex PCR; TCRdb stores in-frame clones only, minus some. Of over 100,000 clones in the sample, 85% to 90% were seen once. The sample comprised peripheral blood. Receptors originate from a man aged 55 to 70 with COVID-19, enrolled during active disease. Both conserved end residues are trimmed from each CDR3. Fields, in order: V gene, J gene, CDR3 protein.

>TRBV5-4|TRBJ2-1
ASSIVGPGDNEQF
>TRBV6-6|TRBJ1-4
ASAAGQGNEKLF
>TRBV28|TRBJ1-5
ASRRDRGMGSNQPQH
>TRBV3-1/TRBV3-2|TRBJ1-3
ASSQVSTGAFSGNTIY
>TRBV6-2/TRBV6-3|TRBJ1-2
ASSPGTGNYGYT
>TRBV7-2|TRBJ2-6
ASSTASGANVLT
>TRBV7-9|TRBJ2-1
ASSRGLEQF
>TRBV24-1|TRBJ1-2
ATSDGTGNYGYT
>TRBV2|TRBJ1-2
ASTSYETGRGYT
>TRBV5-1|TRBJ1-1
ASSFRGQGYTEAF